Given below is one TCR beta chain in context. This record belongs to a study of CD8 T cells in Susac syndrome. The CDR3 is made up of 16 amino acids. Germline V gene data show CDR1 as SEHNR and CDR2 as FQNEAQ (reference sequence). The V gene lost 2 bases and the J gene lost 4 bases, with 18 bases spanning the gap. RNA in amounts of about 0.5 to 1 ug was reverse transcribed with random hexamers. In TCRdb, the immunoSEQ multiplex PCR reads were re-called with MiXCR into one record per CDR3 protein. The repertoire holds roughly 400,000 distinct CDR3 sequences, with 75% to 90% as singletons. TEMRA cells were enriched by FACS, while CD8+ and CD4+ T cells were obtained through a negative isolation that was performed magnetically.

The chain joins TRBV7-9 to TRBJ2-7; D may be TRBD2 (6 bases). This clonotype was sampled from a human donor with multiple sclerosis. Source material: CD8+ T cells from PBMCs. The CDR3 loop reads CASSLSSGLLSYEQYF. In DNA form, the CDR3 reads TGTGCCAGCAGCTTAAGTAGCGGACTTCTGAGTTACGAGCAGTACTTC.